Listed below are T cell receptor beta chains from one sample, sequenced in a study of control samples from healthy donors and cancer patients. Here immunoSEQ multiplex PCR was the method, and the copy in TCRdb shows in-frame clones only, minus some. Seen here are 100,000 to 150,000 clones, 85% to 95% observed once, and the top ten hold about 0.6%. The sample consisted of PBMCs. These receptors all come from a man older than 75 with head and neck cancer. Each CDR3 is given with its conserved first and last residue. The D gene is left open where the match is weak. Size tells how often a clone was seen (once, few, many) or the class of an expanded clone, and some rows leave it out.

CDR3 length	D gene	J gene	V gene	clone size	CDR3 DNA	CDR3 protein
13	TRBD2	TRBJ2-5	TRBV30	.	TGTGCCTGGAGTGTACCAGCGGGGGAGACCCAGTACTTC	CAWSVPAGETQYF
16	.	TRBJ1-6	TRBV5-1	.	TGCGCCAGCAGCTTGGAGTCCTACGAGTTAGGTTCACCCCTCCACTTT	CASSLESYELGSPLHF
15	.	TRBJ1-5	TRBV15	.	TGTGCCACCTCTTCTACGGCGGGATGGAATCAGCCCCAGCATTTT	CATSSTAGWNQPQHF
13	.	TRBJ1-1	TRBV5-5	.	TGTGCCAGCAGTCTGAGGACGGCGGTTGAAGCTTTCTTT	CASSLRTAVEAFF
15	TRBD1	TRBJ1-4	TRBV7-9	.	TGTGCCAGCAGCCAACCGGGACAGGTGGATGAAAAACTGTTTTTT	CASSQPGQVDEKLFF
13	.	TRBJ2-2	TRBV18	.	TGTGCCAGCTCACCAATTACTACCGGGGAGCTGTTTTTT	CASSPITTGELFF
14	.	TRBJ1-2	TRBV7-9	.	TGTGCCAGCGATCACCTCAGGGATCGAAATGGCTACACCTTC	CASDHLRDRNGYTF
13	.	TRBJ1-1	TRBV7-2	.	TGTGCCAGCAGCTTAGAGCCGAACACTGAAGCTTTCTTT	CASSLEPNTEAFF
15	.	TRBJ1-2	TRBV12-2	.	TGTGCAAGTCGCTTGTCTGGCATGCAGAACTATGGCTACACCTTC	CASRLSGMQNYGYTF
14	.	TRBJ1-5	TRBV15	.	TGTGCCACCAGAGGACGCAGGGATGGTCAGCCCCAGCATTTT	CATRGRRDGQPQHF
13	.	TRBJ2-4	TRBV2	.	TGTGCCAGCCGCTGGGACTCGGAGGACATTCAGTACTTC	CASRWDSEDIQYF
14	.	TRBJ1-5	TRBV6-5	.	TGTGCCAGCAGTTACTCTGGGGGCAATCAGCCCCAGCATTTT	CASSYSGGNQPQHF
14	.	TRBJ2-7	TRBV15	.	TGTGCCACCAGCAGATCACAGGGCCCCTACGAGCAGTACTTC	CATSRSQGPYEQYF
13	TRBD1	TRBJ1-2	TRBV12-3/TRBV12-4	.	TGTGCCAGCAACCATGCCGGACAGGGGGCGGTTACCTTC	CASNHAGQGAVTF
13	.	TRBJ2-5	TRBV2	once	TGTGCCAGCGAAACCGACAGGAAAGAGACCCAGTACTTC	CASETDRKETQYF
13	.	TRBJ2-3	TRBV11-3	.	TGTGCCAGCAGCGCCAATTATCCAGATACGCAGTATTTT	CASSANYPDTQYF
14	TRBD1	TRBJ2-5	TRBV2	once	TGTGCCAGCAGAAAGGGACAGGTCCAAGAGACCCAGTACTTC	CASRKGQVQETQYF
15	.	TRBJ2-3	TRBV19	.	TGTGCCAGTAGTACATCGACCGGCCCAGCGGATACGCAGTATTTT	CASSTSTGPADTQYF